This TCR beta chain was recorded in a study of Ad26.COV2.S vaccination and SARS-CoV-2 variants. Profiled with immunoSEQ multiplex PCR; TCRdb holds only in-frame clones, not every one. The table records about 400,000 clones, 92% of them present only once. Treatment noted: some 20 received Ad26.COV2.S at low or high dose, single or two shots; about 5 received placebo; per-sample allocation not given. Sampling occurred on day 63 after the first vaccine or placebo injection. Participants' vaccine, an Ad26 vector, delivered Wuhan-strain SARS-CoV-2 spike. This clone showed up just once. The V and J ends lost 0 bases and 1 base, in that order; junction bases with no gene match: 11. The CDR3 sequence is 18 residues long. The germline CDR1 and CDR2 sequences are MNHNS and SASEGT.

This chain connects TRBV6-1 to TRBJ2-7; the match to TRBD1 covers 8 bases. The sequence derives from a person aged 18 to 65 who received the Ad26.COV2.S COVID-19 vaccine or a placebo. Material: peripheral blood, obtained in a trial of Ad26.COV2.S vaccine versus placebo. The CDR3 DNA is TGTGCCAGCAGTGAAGCATATGGCCAGGGGGCTTTTTCCTACGAGCAGTACTTC. It codes for CASSEAYGQGAFSYEQYF.